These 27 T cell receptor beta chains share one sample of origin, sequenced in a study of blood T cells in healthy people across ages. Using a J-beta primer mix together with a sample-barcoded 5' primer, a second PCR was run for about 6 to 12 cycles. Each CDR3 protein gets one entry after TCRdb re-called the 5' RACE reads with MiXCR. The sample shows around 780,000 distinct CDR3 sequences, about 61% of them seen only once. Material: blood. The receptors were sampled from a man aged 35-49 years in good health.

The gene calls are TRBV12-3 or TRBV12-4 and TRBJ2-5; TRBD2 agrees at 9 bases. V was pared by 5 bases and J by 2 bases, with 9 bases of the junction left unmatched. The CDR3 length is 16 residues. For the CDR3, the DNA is TGTGCCAGCAGTGCCGTTTTTGGACTAGCGCAAGAGACCCAGTACTTC. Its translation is CASSAVFGLAQETQYF.

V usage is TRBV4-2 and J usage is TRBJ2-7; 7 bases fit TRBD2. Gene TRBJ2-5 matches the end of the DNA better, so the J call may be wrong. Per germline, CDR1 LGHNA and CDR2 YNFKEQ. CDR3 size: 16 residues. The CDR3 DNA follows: TGTGCCAGCAGCCAAGAGGGCGGGGGTAGCCTAGAGACCCAGTACTTC. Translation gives CASSQEGGGSLETQYF.

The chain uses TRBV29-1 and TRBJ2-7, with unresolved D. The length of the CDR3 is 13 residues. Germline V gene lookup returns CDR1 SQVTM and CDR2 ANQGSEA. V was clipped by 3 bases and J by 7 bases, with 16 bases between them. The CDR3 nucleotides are TGCAGCGTTGATCTTTCGGATGTGGGAGAGCAGTACTTC. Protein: CSVDLSDVGEQYF.

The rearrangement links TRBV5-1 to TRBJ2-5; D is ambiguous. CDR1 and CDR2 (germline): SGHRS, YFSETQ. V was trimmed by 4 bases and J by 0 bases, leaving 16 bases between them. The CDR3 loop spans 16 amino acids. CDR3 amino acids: CASSAGDFEYQETQYF. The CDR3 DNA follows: TGCGCCAGCAGCGCTGGTGACTTTGAGTACCAAGAGACCCAGTACTTC.

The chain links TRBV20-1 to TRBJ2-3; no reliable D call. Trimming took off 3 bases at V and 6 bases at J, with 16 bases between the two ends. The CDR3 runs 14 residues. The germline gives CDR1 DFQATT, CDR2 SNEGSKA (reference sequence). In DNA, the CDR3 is TGCAGTGCTAGTGGAGCCCCCCCTTCGGATACGCAGTATTTT. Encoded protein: CSASGAPPSDTQYF.

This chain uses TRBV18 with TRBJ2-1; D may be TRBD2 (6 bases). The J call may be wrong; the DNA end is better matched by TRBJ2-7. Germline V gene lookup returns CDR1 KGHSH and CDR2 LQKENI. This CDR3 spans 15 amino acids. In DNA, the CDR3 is TGTGCCAGCTCACTGGGAGGACGGTTACCTTACGAGCAGTACTTC. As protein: CASSLGGRLPYEQYF.

The CDR3 loop reads CASSQARQAGLVDEQYF. CDR3 in DNA: TGCGCCAGCAGCCAAGCCAGACAGGCTGGCTTAGTGGACGAGCAGTACTTC. V usage is TRBV4-1 and J usage is TRBJ2-4, with a tentative D call TRBD1 (6 bases). The J call may be faulty, since TRBJ2-7 better matches the DNA end. The CDR3 loop spans 17 amino acids. Germline V lookup: CDR1 MGHRA, CDR2 YSYEKL.

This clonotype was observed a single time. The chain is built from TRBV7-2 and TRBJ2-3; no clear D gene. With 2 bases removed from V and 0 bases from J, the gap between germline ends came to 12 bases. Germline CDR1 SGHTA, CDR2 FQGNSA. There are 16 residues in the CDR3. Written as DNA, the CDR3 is TGTGCCAGCAGCTTAAGCGTTGACTTGAGCACAGATACGCAGTATTTT. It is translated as CASSLSVDLSTDTQYF.

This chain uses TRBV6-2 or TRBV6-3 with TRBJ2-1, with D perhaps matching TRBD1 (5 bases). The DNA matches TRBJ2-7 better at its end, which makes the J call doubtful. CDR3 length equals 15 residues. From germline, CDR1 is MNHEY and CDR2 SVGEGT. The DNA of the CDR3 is TGTGCCAGCAGTTACCGACCCGACAGAGACAATGAGCAGTACTTC. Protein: CASSYRPDRDNEQYF.

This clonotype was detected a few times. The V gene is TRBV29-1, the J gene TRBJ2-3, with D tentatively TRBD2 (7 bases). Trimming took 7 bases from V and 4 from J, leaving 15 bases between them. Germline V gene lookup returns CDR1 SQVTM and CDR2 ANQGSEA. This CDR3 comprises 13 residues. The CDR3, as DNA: TGCAGCGCCGGGGGCGCGGGGGCAGATACGCAGTATTTT. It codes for CSAGGAGADTQYF.

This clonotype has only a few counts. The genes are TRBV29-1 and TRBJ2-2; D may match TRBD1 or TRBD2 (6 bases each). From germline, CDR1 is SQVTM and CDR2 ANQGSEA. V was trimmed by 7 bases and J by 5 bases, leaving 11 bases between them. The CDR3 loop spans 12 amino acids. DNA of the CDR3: TGCAGCGCCGGAGGGGGGACCGGGGAGCTGTTTTTT. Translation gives CSAGGGTGELFF.

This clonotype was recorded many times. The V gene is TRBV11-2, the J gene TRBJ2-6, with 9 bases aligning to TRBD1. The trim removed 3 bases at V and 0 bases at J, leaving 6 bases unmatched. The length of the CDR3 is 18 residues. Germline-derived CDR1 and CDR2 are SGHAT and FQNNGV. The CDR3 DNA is TGTGCCAGCAGCTTCGGGCTGACAGGGGGCTCTGGGGCCAACGTCCTGACTTTC. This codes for CASSFGLTGGSGANVLTF.

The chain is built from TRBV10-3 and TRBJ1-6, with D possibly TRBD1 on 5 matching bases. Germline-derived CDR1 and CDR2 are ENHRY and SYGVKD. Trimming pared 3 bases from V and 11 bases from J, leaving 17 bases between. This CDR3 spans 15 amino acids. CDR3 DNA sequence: TGTGCCATCAGTGATTTGGGATCAGGGTCGGCACCCCTCCACTTT. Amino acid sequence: CAISDLGSGSAPLHF.

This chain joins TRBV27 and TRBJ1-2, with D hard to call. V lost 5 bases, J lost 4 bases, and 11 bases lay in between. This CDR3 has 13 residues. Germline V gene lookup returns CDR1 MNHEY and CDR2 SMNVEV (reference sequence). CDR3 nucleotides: TGTGCCAGCAGTGTAGAGGGCGGCTATGGCTACACCTTC. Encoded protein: CASSVEGGYGYTF.

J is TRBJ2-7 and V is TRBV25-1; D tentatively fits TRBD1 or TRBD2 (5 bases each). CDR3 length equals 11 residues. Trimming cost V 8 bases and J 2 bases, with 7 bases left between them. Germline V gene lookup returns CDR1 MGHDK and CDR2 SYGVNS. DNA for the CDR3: TGTGCCAGCCGGGACGCCTACGAGCAGTACTTC. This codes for CASRDAYEQYF.

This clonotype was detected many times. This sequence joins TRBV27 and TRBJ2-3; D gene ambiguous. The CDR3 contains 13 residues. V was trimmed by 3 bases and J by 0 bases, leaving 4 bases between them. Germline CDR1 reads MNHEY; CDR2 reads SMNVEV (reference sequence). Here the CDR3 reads CASSLTSTDTQYF. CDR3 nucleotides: TGTGCCAGCAGTTTGACTAGCACAGATACGCAGTATTTT.

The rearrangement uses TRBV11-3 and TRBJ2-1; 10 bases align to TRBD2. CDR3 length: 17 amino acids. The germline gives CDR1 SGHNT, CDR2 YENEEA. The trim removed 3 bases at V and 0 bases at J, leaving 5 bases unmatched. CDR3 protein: CASSLRPSGSSYNEQFF. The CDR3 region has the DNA TGTGCCAGCAGCTTGAGACCTAGCGGGAGCTCCTACAATGAGCAGTTCTTC.

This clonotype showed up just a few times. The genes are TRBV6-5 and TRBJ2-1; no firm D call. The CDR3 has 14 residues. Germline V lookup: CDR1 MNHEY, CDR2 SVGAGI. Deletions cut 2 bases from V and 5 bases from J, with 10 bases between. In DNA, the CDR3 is TGTGCCAGCAGTTACGTAGGGTCCCACAATGAGCAGTTCTTC. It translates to CASSYVGSHNEQFF.

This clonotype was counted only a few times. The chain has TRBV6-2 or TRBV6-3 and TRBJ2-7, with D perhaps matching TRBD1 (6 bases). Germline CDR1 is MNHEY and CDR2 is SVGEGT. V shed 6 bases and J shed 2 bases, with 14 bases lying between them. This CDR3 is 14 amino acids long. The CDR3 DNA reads TGTGCCAGCAGCACTTCGGACAGCCCCTACGAGCAGTACTTC. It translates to CASSTSDSPYEQYF.

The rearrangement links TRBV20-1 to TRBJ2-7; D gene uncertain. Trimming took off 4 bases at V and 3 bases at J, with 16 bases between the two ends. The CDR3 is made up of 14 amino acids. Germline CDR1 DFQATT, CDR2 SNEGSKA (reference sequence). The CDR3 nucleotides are TGCAGTGCTATCCCCGAGGTGGGCTACTACGAGCAGTACTTC. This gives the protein CSAIPEVGYYEQYF.

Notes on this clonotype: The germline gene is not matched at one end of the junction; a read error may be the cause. The CDR3 coding sequence is TGCAGTGCTAGAGATGAGGGGACAGGGTATGTCTACACCTTC. It translates to CSARDEGTGYVYTF. The chain recombines TRBV20-1 with TRBJ1-2; 9 nucleotides agree with TRBD1. The CDR3 sequence is 14 residues long. Germline V CDR1 and CDR2: DFQATT, SNEGSKA (reference sequence).

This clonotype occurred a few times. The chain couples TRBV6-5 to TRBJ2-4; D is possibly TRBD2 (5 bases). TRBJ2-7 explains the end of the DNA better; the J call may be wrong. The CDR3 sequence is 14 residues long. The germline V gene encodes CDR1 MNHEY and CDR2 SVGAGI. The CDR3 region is CASSYRTAGNEQYF. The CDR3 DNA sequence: TGTGCCAGCAGTTACCGGACTGCCGGGAACGAGCAGTACTTC.

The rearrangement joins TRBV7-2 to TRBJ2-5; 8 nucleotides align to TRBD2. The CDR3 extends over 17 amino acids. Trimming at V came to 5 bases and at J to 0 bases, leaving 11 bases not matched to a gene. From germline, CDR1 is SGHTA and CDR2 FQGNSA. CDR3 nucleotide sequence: TGTGCCAGCAGCCCCCCCCTAGGACTAGCCTACCAAGAGACCCAGTACTTC. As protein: CASSPPLGLAYQETQYF.

The CDR3 sequence: CSVQTSGHVMEQFF. The CDR3, as DNA: TGCAGCGTACAGACTAGCGGCCACGTTATGGAGCAGTTCTTC. This chain links TRBV29-1 with TRBJ2-1; 9 nucleotides agree with TRBD2. V lost 6 bases, J lost 10 bases, and 13 bases stayed unmatched. Germline V gives CDR1 SQVTM, CDR2 ANQGSEA. This CDR3 region has 14 residues.

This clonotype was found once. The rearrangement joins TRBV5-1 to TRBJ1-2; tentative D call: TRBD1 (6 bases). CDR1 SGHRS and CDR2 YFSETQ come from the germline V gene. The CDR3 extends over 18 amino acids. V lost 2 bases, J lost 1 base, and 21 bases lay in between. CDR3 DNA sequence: TGCGCCAGCAGCTTAGGTAGTCGGACAGCTCAAAGTAACTATGGCTACACCTTC. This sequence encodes CASSLGSRTAQSNYGYTF.

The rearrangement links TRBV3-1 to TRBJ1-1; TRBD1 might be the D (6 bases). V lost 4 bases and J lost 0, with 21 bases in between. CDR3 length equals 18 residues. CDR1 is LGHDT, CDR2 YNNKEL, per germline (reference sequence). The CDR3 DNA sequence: TGTGCCAGCAGCCCCACTTTGGACAGACTCCTAATGAACACTGAAGCTTTCTTT. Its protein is CASSPTLDRLLMNTEAFF.

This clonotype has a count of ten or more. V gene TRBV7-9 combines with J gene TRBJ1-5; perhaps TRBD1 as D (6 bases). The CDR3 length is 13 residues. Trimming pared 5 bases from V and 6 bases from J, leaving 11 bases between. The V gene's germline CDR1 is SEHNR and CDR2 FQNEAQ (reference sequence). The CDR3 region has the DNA TGTGCCAGCAGCCGTACAGGGTTTCAGCCCCAGCATTTT. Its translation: CASSRTGFQPQHF. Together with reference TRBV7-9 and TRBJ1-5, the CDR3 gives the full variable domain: DTGVSQNPRHKITKRGQNVTFRCDPISEHNRLYWYRQTLGQGPEFLTYFQNEAQLEKSRLLSDRFSAERPKGSFSTLEIQRTEQGDSAMYLCASSRTGFQPQHFGDGTRLSIL.